The present TCR beta chain was sequenced within a study of technical replicates of blood from a handful of donors. In germline, CDR1 is PRHDT, CDR2 FYEKMQ (reference sequence). V dropped 0 bases and J dropped 2; count of bases not matched to a gene: 2. CDR3 size: 16 residues. Profiling relied on immunoSEQ multiplex PCR, and the TCRdb table lists in-frame clones only, not all of them. The sample holds 13,000 or so clones, around 85% seen once. This TCR was sampled from a human donor in good health. The chain employs TRBV13 and TRBJ2-3; 10 nucleotides line up with TRBD2. Sequences were obtained from PBMCs. The CDR3 DNA reads as TGTGCCAGCAGCTTAGGCCTAGCGGGAGACACAGATACGCAGTATTTT. This sequence encodes CASSLGLAGDTDTQYF.